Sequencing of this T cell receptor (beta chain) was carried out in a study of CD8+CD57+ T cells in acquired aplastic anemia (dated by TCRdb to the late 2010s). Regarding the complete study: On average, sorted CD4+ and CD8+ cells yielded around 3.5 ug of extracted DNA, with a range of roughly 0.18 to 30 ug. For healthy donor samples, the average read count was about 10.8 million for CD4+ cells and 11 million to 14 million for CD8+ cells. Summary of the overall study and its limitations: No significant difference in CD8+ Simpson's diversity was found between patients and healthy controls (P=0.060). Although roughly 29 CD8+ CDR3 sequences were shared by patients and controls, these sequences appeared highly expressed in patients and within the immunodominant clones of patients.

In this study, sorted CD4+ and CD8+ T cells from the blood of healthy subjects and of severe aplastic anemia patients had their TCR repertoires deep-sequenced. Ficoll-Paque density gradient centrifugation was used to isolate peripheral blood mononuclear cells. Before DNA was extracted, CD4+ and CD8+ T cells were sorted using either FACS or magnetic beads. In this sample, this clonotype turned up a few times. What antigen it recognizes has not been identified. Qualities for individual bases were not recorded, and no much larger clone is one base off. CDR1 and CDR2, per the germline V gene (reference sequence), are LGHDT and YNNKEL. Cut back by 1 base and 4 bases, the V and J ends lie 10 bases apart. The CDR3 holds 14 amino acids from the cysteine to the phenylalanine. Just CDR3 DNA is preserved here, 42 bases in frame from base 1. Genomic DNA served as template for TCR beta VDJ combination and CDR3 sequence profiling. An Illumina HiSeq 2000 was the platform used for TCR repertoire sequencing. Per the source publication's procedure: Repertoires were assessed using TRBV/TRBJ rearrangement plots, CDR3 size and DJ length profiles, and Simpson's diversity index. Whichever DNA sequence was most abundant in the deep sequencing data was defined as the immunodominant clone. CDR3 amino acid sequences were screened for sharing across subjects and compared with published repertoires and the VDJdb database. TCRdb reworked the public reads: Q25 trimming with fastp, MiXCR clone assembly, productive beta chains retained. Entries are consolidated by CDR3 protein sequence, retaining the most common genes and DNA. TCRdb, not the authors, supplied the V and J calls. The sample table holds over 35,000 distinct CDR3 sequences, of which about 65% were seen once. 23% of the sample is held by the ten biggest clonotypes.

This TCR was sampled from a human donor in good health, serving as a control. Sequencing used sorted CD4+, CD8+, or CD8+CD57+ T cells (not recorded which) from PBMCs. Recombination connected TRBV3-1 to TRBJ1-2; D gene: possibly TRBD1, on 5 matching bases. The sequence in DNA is TGTGCCAGCAGCCAAGTTATTGGGACCTATGGCTACACCTTC. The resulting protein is CASSQVIGTYGYTF.